The present entry profiles one T cell receptor beta chain with its context. Its antigen target is currently unknown. Base qualities are not provided; no much larger clone lies one nucleotide away. This sample was taken from a study of blood T cell repertoires in COVID-19 (dated by TCRdb to 2018 to 2021). Broadly, across the study: Collaborator samples came from the United States, Italy and Spain and covered acute and convalescent phases of COVID-19. The material from the prospective study consisted of cDNA or gDNA derived from T cells, B-cell-depleted T cells, or PBMCs. Deeply sampled blood TCRbeta repertoires from subjects exposed to, actively infected with, or recovered from COVID-19 were included in the dataset. The repertoires were made available in a free public database intended to serve as a resource for research on the immune response to SARS-CoV-2. The samples were drawn from the first 160 participants of the ongoing ImmuneRACE study and from 950 to 1,500 subjects provided by 6 global collaborators. The sample metadata nearly always contained a de-identified subject ID, COVID-19 status, age in years and sex. HLA class I and class II types, where available, came from metadata supplied by the sample provider rather than from assay-based typing.

The germline V gene (reference sequence) gives CDR1 as GTSNPN and CDR2 as SVGIG. V and J are trimmed by 4 bases and 1 base, and the gene matches miss 4 bases of the junction. The CDR3, from cysteine to phenylalanine, totals 13 residues. The sequence is cut down to CDR3 DNA, 39 bases in frame from base 1. In the prospective study, participants were roughly 18 to 90 years old, resided in about two dozen geographic areas of the United States, and were enrolled through a virtual design. To assign participants to cohorts, the prospective study relied on clinical history that participants themselves reported in a screening survey and a study questionnaire. Mobile phlebotomists in the prospective study collected whole blood, serum and a nasopharyngeal or oropharyngeal swab from every participant. Additional blood draws and questionnaires over an approximately 2-month period could optionally be provided by prospective study participants. Blood samples from the prospective study were shipped frozen or at room temperature prior to DNA extraction.

The immunoSEQ Assay, a bias-controlled multiplex PCR, was used to amplify TCRbeta CDR3 regions from genomic DNA. Regarding the original processing steps: The number of nucleated cells in each sample was estimated by amplification of reference gene primers within the assay. To quantify the absolute abundance of each unique TCRbeta CDR3 rearrangement, sequence reads were collapsed and filtered. For each sample, productive Simpson clonality was calculated as the square root of Simpson's diversity index over productive rearrangements. Held by TCRdb, this immuneACCESS table contains in-frame sequences only and omits some clones. Under half of the omission traces to an unresolved V gene where checked; the cause of the rest is unknown. Clonal size and the V and J genes are those of that table, whereas D and trimming came from the DNA. The sample table holds roughly 200,000 clones, of which roughly 88% were seen once. Together, the top ten hold 5% to 7% of the sample.

What the study reported, not specific to this receptor: The quantity of clinical and demographic metadata differed by source and by participant and was supplied without curation.

Sequences were obtained from PBMCs or T cells enriched from blood (not recorded which). This clonotype was obtained from a man aged 35 to 55 with acute COVID-19. Recombination linked TRBV30 to TRBJ2-7; TRBD2 aligns with 7 central bases. The CDR3 region: CAWTPGGSYEQYF. The sequenced DNA: TGTGCCTGGACCCCCGGGGGGTCCTACGAGCAGTACTTC.